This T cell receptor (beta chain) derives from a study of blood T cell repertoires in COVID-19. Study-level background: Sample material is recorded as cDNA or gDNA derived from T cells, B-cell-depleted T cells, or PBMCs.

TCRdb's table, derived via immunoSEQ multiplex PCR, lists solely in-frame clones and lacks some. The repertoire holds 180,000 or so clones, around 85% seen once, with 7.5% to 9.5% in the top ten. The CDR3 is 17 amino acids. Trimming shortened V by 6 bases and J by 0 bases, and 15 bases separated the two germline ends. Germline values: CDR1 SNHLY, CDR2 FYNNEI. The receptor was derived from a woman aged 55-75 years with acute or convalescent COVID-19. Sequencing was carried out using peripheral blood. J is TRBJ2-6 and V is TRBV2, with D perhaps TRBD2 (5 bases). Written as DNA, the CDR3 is TGTGCCAGCAGGGGGATACTAGGGATCTCTGGGGCCAACGTCCTGACTTTC. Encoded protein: CASRGILGISGANVLTF.